A single sample is the source of the 11 T cell receptor beta chains below, sequenced in a study of Graves' ophthalmopathy and Graves' hyperthyroidism. RNA transcripts were the template, and TCR beta CDR3 regions were amplified from them. The workflow started with a first-round RT-PCR run with HTBI primers and then moved on to a second-round multiplex PCR. TCRdb re-derived calls from the multiplex PCR reads in MiXCR, one entry per CDR3 protein. The repertoire holds about 500,000 distinct CDR3 sequences, with just under 40% as singletons. Material: peripheral blood or thyroid tissue (not recorded which). These receptors originate from an adult man with Graves' hyperthyroidism.

This clonotype was counted between two and nine times. This sequence joins TRBV12-3 or TRBV12-4 and TRBJ2-2; 7 bases fit TRBD1. The CDR3 covers 13 residues. J was trimmed by 2 bases and V by 10 bases; bases with no gene match: 4. CDR3 sequence reads: CATRDRNTGELFF. CDR3 nucleotides: TGTGCCACACGGGACAGAAACACCGGGGAGCTGTTTTTT.

The CDR3 sequence: CAIIAPGMTDTQYF. The CDR3, as DNA: TGTGCCATCATCGCCCCCGGGATGACAGATACGCAGTATTTT. The chain employs TRBV10-3 and TRBJ2-3; D perhaps matches TRBD2 (5 bases). Germline CDR1 ENHRY, CDR2 SYGVKD. This CDR3 region has 14 residues. Trimming removed 7 bases from V and 3 bases from J, with 14 bases in between.

The chain links TRBV7-8 to TRBJ2-3; D remains unclear. The V and J ends lost 6 bases and 4 bases respectively, with 14 bases between them. The CDR3 contains 14 residues. The germline CDR1 and CDR2 sequences are SGHVS and FQNEAQ. The CDR3 reads CASRVGIGADTQYF. The CDR3 DNA follows: TGTGCCAGCAGAGTGGGAATTGGGGCAGATACGCAGTATTTT.

This clonotype was counted between two and nine times. V is TRBV7-8 and J is TRBJ2-6; D call uncertain. The V gene's germline CDR1 is SGHVS and CDR2 FQNEAQ. Trimming took off 0 bases at V and 16 bases at J, with 7 bases between the two ends. The CDR3 length is 11 residues. The CDR3, as DNA: TGTGCCAGCAGCTTAGCGGGTGGACTGACTTTC. This codes for CASSLAGGLTF.

This clonotype was seen a few times. The V and J genes are TRBV28 and TRBJ1-1; TRBD1 might be the D (6 bases). Trimming took 5 bases from V and 2 from J, leaving 15 bases between them. Germline assignment: CDR1 MDHEN and CDR2 SYDVKM. CDR3 length equals 15 residues. Written as DNA, the CDR3 is TGTGCCAGCAGTCCTCGATGGACAGCCAACACTGAAGCTTTCTTT. It translates to CASSPRWTANTEAFF.

This clonotype was found a few times. CDR3 in amino acids: CASSLGALQGNEQFF. Written as DNA, the CDR3 is TGTGCCAGCAGCTTAGGAGCGCTCCAAGGGAATGAGCAGTTCTTC. This chain connects TRBV7-2 to TRBJ2-5; no clear D. The J call may be mistaken, given a closer DNA end match to TRBJ2-1. The CDR3 runs to 15 residues. In germline, CDR1 is SGHTA, CDR2 FQGNSA.

Comments on this clonotype: The junction and the germline gene differ at one end; a read error may be behind it. The CDR3 DNA reads as TGTGCTAGCAGCCTTATGGGACTAGCGGGCCAAGAGACCCAGTACTTC. It translates to CASSLMGLAGQETQYF. V usage is TRBV7-9 and J usage is TRBJ2-5, with TRBD2 matching 12 bases. Looked up from germline, CDR1 is SEHNR and CDR2 is FQNEAQ (reference sequence). The CDR3 length is 16 residues.

This chain uses TRBV5-4 with TRBJ1-6; D is unclear. The CDR3 covers 14 residues. V lost 10 bases and J 7 bases, leaving 18 bases between the germline ends. In germline, CDR1 is SGHNT, CDR2 YYREEE (reference sequence). CDR3 in amino acids: CAWSVYGENSPLHF. The CDR3 nucleotides are TGTGCCTGGAGTGTATACGGAGAAAATTCACCCCTCCACTTT.

Comments on this clonotype: Mismatch with germline at one junction end may stem from a read error. The V call is TRBV12-3 or TRBV12-4, the J call TRBJ2-7; 7 bases are a match to TRBD1. This CDR3 spans 9 amino acids. The CDR3 is CASSQGGFF. The CDR3, as DNA: TGTGCCAGCAGCCAAGGGGGCTTCTTC.

Notes on this clonotype: Relative to the germline gene, one junction end is altered; a read error may explain this. For the CDR3, the DNA is TGTGCCAGCAGTGAACGACAGACCCAGACCCAGTACTTC. Protein: CASSERQTQTQYF. V gene TRBV10-3 combines with J gene TRBJ2-5; tentative D call: TRBD1 (5 bases). From germline, CDR1 is ENHRY and CDR2 SYGVKD. This CDR3 comprises 13 residues.

CDR3 nucleotides: TGTGCCAGCAGTATCGTCCGGGGAAAACTGTTTTTT. It codes for CASSIVRGKLFF. The rearrangement uses TRBV12-3 or TRBV12-4 and TRBJ1-4; D is unresolved. V was cut by 5 bases and J by 10 bases, with 11 bases left in between. CDR3 length: 12 amino acids.